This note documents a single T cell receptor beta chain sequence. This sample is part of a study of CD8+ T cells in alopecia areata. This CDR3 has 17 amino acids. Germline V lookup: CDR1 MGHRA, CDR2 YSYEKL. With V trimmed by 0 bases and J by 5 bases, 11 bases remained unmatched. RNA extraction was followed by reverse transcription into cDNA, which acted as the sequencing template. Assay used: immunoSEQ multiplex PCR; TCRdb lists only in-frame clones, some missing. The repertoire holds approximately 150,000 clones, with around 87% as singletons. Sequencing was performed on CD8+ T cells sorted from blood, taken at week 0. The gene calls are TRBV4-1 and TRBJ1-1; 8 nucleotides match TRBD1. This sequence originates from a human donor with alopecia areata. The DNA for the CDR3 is TGCGCCAGCAGCCAAGAAAATCCAGGGGGCGCCTGGACTGAAGCTTTCTTT. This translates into CASSQENPGGAWTEAFF.